These 23 T cell receptor beta chains were sequenced from one sample in a study of control samples from healthy donors and cancer patients. Data came from immunoSEQ multiplex PCR; TCRdb stores just in-frame clones and leaves some out. This table has about 130,000 clones, around 90% appearing once. The sample was blood. The receptors originated from a man in his late teens or twenties in good health.

This chain connects TRBV18 to TRBJ2-3, with 10 bases that match TRBD1. Per the germline V gene, CDR1 is KGHSH and CDR2 is LQKENI. Unmatched junction bases numbered 5, after V lost 3 bases and J lost 5 bases. This CDR3 spans 15 amino acids. In DNA, the CDR3 is TGTGCCAGCTCACCGGGACAGGGGCTAAGAGATACGCAGTATTTT. It is translated as CASSPGQGLRDTQYF.

This rearrangement joins TRBV27 to TRBJ1-6; D is unresolved. Looked up from germline, CDR1 is MNHEY and CDR2 is SMNVEV (reference sequence). The CDR3 is made up of 14 amino acids. The V end was cut by 7 bases, the J end by 7 bases, with 14 bases between. This CDR3 is CASNPRAPNSPLHF. DNA of the CDR3: TGTGCCAGCAACCCCCGGGCCCCAAATTCACCCCTCCACTTT.

The chain combines TRBV4-3 with TRBJ2-3; unclear D gene. The CDR3 contains 16 residues. The V and J ends lost 4 bases and 0 bases respectively, with 14 bases between them. Germline CDR1 LGHNA, CDR2 YSLEER. For the CDR3, the DNA is TGCGCCAGCAGCCGAGCACGACACTCAAGCACAGATACGCAGTATTTT. This codes for CASSRARHSSTDTQYF.

The CDR3 DNA follows: TGTGCCAGCAGCCATGGGACAGTCTCAGAACTCTACGAGCAGTACGTC. This encodes CASSHGTVSELYEQYV. The J gene is TRBJ2-7, the V gene TRBV3-1 (or the pseudogene TRBV3-2); 7 bases are a match to TRBD1. This CDR3 has 16 amino acids. J was trimmed by 3 bases and V by 3 bases; bases with no gene match: 11. Germline V gene sequence: CDR1 LGHDT, CDR2 YNNKEL (reference sequence).

The chain recombines TRBV28 with TRBJ1-2, with D unresolved. The CDR3 sequence is 17 residues long. Germline V lookup: CDR1 MDHEN, CDR2 SYDVKM. Trimming took 3 bases from V and 3 from J, leaving 20 bases between them. As DNA, the CDR3 is TGTGCCAGCAGTTTCTTTGCCCTAGGTCAGGCCTACTATGGCTACACCTTC. Protein product: CASSFFALGQAYYGYTF.

The chain recombines TRBV2 with TRBJ2-5, with unresolved D. The CDR3 spans 13 residues. V lost 8 bases and J lost 3, with 13 bases in between. Per germline, CDR1 SNHLY and CDR2 FYNNEI. The CDR3 sequence is CASQLSAKETQYF. The CDR3 DNA sequence: TGTGCCAGCCAATTGAGCGCGAAAGAGACCCAGTACTTC.

The chain has TRBV19 and TRBJ1-5; perhaps TRBD1 as D (6 bases). V was shortened by 5 bases and J by 5 bases, with 10 bases between the two germline ends. Per germline, CDR1 LNHDA and CDR2 SQIVND (reference sequence). CDR3 length: 13 amino acids. CDR3 residues: CASSPGVDQPQHF. The CDR3 DNA reads as TGTGCCAGTAGTCCAGGGGTTGATCAGCCCCAGCATTTT.

CDR3 DNA: TGTGCCAGCTCACCGGGGCTAGCGGGGTTTTACAATGAGCAGTTCTTC. Residues: CASSPGLAGFYNEQFF. The chain links TRBV18 to TRBJ2-1, with 9 bases matching TRBD2. The CDR3 is 16 amino acids. V lost 3 bases, J lost 4 bases, and 7 bases stayed unmatched. Germline V gene lookup returns CDR1 KGHSH and CDR2 LQKENI.

The gene calls are TRBV6-5 and TRBJ1-2; TRBD1 is a possible D gene (5 bases). This CDR3 comprises 12 residues. V lost 8 bases and J 4 bases, leaving 11 bases between the germline ends. Germline V gene sequence: CDR1 MNHEY, CDR2 SVGAGI. Here the CDR3 DNA reads TGTGCCAGCGGCAGGGATACCTATGGCTACACCTTC. Amino acids: CASGRDTYGYTF.

This sequence joins TRBV4-1 and TRBJ2-7, with 8 bases matching TRBD1. Germline V gene sequence: CDR1 MGHRA, CDR2 YSYEKL. Trimming at V came to 1 base and at J to 0 bases, leaving 5 bases not matched to a gene. The CDR3 runs to 16 residues. The CDR3 loop is CASSQGDRKSSYEQYF. The DNA for the CDR3 is TGCGCCAGCAGCCAAGGGGACAGGAAGAGCTCCTACGAGCAGTACTTC.

The chain recombines TRBV5-1 with TRBJ2-7; 10 bases align to TRBD2. The J segment lost 5 bases and the V segment lost 0 bases, leaving 5 bases of the junction unmatched. This CDR3 is built from 15 residues. CDR1 SGHRS and CDR2 YFSETQ come from the germline V gene. The CDR3 spells CASSLGLAGVNEQYV. The CDR3 DNA sequence: TGCGCCAGCAGCTTGGGCCTAGCGGGAGTGAACGAGCAGTACGTC.

V is TRBV4-1 and J is TRBJ2-3; TRBD2 aligns across 12 bases. The J segment lost 4 bases and the V segment lost 1 base, leaving 3 bases of the junction unmatched. CDR1 and CDR2 from the germline V gene are MGHRA and YSYEKL. The CDR3 covers 16 residues. The CDR3 DNA reads TGCGCCAGCAGCCAAGCTAGCGGGGGGGGGTCAGATACGCAGTATTTT. Translation: CASSQASGGGSDTQYF.

The chain joins TRBV10-1 to TRBJ2-7; D might be TRBD2 (6 bases). Trimming took off 4 bases at V and 3 bases at J, with 22 bases between the two ends. CDR3 length: 17 amino acids. In germline, CDR1 is WNHNN, CDR2 SYGVQD (reference sequence). CDR3 residues: CASSASTRRNVGYEQYV. CDR3 nucleotides: TGCGCCAGCAGTGCGTCGACTAGGCGAAATGTGGGCTACGAGCAGTACGTC.

The rearrangement links TRBV7-2 to TRBJ2-1, with D hard to call. Between the trimmed V and J ends, which lost 3 bases and 6 bases, there was a span of 6 bases. This CDR3 region has 12 residues. In germline, CDR1 is SGHTA, CDR2 FQGNSA. As DNA, the CDR3 is TGTGCCAGCAGCTTCCCCCCCAATGAGCAGTTCTTC. This sequence encodes CASSFPPNEQFF.

V and J are TRBV30 and TRBJ1-2; D unclear. This CDR3 is built from 16 residues. Between the trimmed V and J ends, which lost 0 bases and 0 bases, there was a span of 14 bases. Germline CDR1 and CDR2: GTSNPN and SVGIG (reference sequence). The CDR3 region has the DNA TGTGCCTGGAGTGTAAAGTCCGAGGCTCCTAACTATGGCTACACCTTC. Translating it yields CAWSVKSEAPNYGYTF.

This chain uses TRBV23-1 with TRBJ1-1; no clear D gene. TRBV23-1 is recorded as an ORF, its role being uncertain. The CDR3 contains 11 residues. Trimming removed 7 bases at V and 5 bases at J, with 8 bases between. CDR3 coding DNA: TGCGCCAGCACCTGGGTAACTGAAGCTTTCTTT. It is translated as CASTWVTEAFF.

This chain links TRBV6-2 or TRBV6-3 with TRBJ2-3; D gene unclear. Trimming cost V 3 bases and J 6 bases, with 4 bases left between them. This CDR3 comprises 11 residues. The germline CDR1 and CDR2 sequences are MNHEY and SVGEGT. CDR3 sequence: CASSYGDTQYF. In DNA, the CDR3 is TGTGCCAGCAGTTATGGGGATACGCAGTATTTT.

The CDR3 sequence: CATRASGPLDTQYF. The CDR3 nucleotides are TGTGCCACCAGGGCTAGCGGCCCTCTAGATACGCAGTATTTT. V gene TRBV24-1 combines with J gene TRBJ2-3, with 7 bases matching TRBD2. Germline CDR1 is KGHDR and CDR2 is SFDVKD. Trimming took 7 bases from V and 5 from J; bases not matched to a gene: 8. CDR3 size: 14 residues.

J is TRBJ1-2 and V is TRBV3-1 (or the pseudogene TRBV3-2); tentative D call: TRBD1 (5 bases). Trimming stripped 1 base from V and 10 bases from J, with 10 bases between. Germline V gives CDR1 LGHDT, CDR2 YNNKEL (reference sequence). This CDR3 is 12 amino acids long. CDR3 in amino acids: CASSQVEGTYTF. CDR3 DNA sequence: TGTGCCAGCAGCCAAGTTGAGGGGACCTACACCTTC.

The chain joins TRBV30 to TRBJ2-2, with unresolved D. V lost 0 bases to trimming and J lost 8 bases, with 4 bases between them. CDR1 and CDR2 from the germline V gene are GTSNPN and SVGIG (reference sequence). The CDR3 is made up of 11 amino acids. DNA for the CDR3: TGTGCCTGGAGTGTAACAGGGGAGCTGTTTTTT. This translates into CAWSVTGELFF.

The rearrangement links TRBV5-1 to TRBJ1-6; D unresolved. Trimming took off 5 bases at V and 0 bases at J, with 15 bases between the two ends. The germline V gene has CDR1 SGHRS and CDR2 YFSETQ. This CDR3 is 17 amino acids long. The DNA for the CDR3 is TGCGCCAGCAGTCTCCTTGACGGGAGCTCCTATAATTCACCCCTCCACTTT. Translating it yields CASSLLDGSSYNSPLHF.

The chain combines TRBV3-1 (or the pseudogene TRBV3-2) with TRBJ2-3, with D maybe TRBD2 (7 bases). V lost 1 base, J lost 2 bases, and 13 bases lay in between. The CDR3 length is 16 residues. Germline V gene lookup returns CDR1 LGHDT and CDR2 YNNKEL (reference sequence). The CDR3 reads CASSQVLGGPTDTQYF. The CDR3, as DNA: TGTGCCAGCAGCCAAGTACTCGGGGGGCCCACAGATACGCAGTATTTT.

This chain joins TRBV2 and TRBJ2-3, with 7 bases matching TRBD1. In germline, CDR1 is SNHLY, CDR2 FYNNEI. The CDR3 spans 15 residues. Unmatched junction bases numbered 10, after V lost 7 bases and J lost 3 bases. CDR3 loop: CASMPLTGITDTQYF. DNA for the CDR3: TGTGCCAGCATGCCCTTGACAGGGATAACAGATACGCAGTATTTT. The whole variable domain, remainder taken from reference TRBV2 and TRBJ2-3, is EPEVTQTPSHQVTQMGQEVILRCVPISNHLYFYWYRQILGQKVEFLVSFYNNEISEKSEIFDDQFSVERPDGSNFTLKIRSTKLEDSAMYFCASMPLTGITDTQYFGPGTRLTVL.